This paragraph reports one TCR beta chain. Its antigen is not known. The sample is drawn from a study of cytomegalovirus exposure and HLA in healthy donors. Regarding the study as a whole: The authors later found TCR association rates varying by HLA locus, with DRB1 most and HLA-C fewest. Reportedly, cytomegalovirus status was diagnosed with high sensitivity and specificity.

The PCR was carried out with 60 Vbeta primers and 13 Jbeta primers. Per the study methods: Counted up in a later analysis, unique TCR beta chains came to 60 million to 95 million, with about 10 million shared. Sequencing used immunoSEQ multiplex PCR; TCRdb keeps in-frame clones, though not all of them. The DNA was the basis for D and trimming; V, J and clone size are from that table. Counted here are 280,000 or so clones, about 90% occurring once; the ten biggest clones make up roughly 2.1%. This CDR3 has 13 amino acids. Germline V gives CDR1 LNHDA, CDR2 SQIVND (reference sequence). Trimming removed 7 bases at V and 7 bases at J, with 14 bases between.

This clonotype was obtained from a woman aged 18 to 35 in good health and CMV-seronegative. Sequencing was carried out using PBMCs. This sequence joins TRBV19 and TRBJ1-5; D may be TRBD1 (6 bases). The CDR3 spells CASKGEGWQPQHF. As DNA, the CDR3 is TGTGCCAGTAAGGGGGAGGGTTGGCAGCCCCAGCATTTT.